This T cell receptor (beta chain) was profiled in a study of T cell responses to AZD1222 COVID-19 vaccine. The assay was immunoSEQ multiplex PCR, and TCRdb's table has in-frame clones only and misses some. Among 150,000 to 200,000 clones, just over 90% were seen once, and the ten largest hold approximately 4%. Points from the study as a whole: Clonal diversity may have been underestimated in mostly white British donors.

In its sample, this clone was seen once. Its antigen is as yet unknown. The clonotype comes from an adult who received the MenACWY meningococcal vaccine as a control. The material was peripheral blood, obtained 28 days after the second dose of the MenACWY control vaccine.

The DNA of the CDR3 is TGTGCCAGCAGCCCCACCCTACAGGGCAACTATGGCTACACCTTC. Translation: CASSPTLQGNYGYTF. The chain uses TRBV9 and TRBJ1-2, with D tentatively TRBD1 (6 bases). This CDR3 comprises 15 residues. Germline-derived CDR1 and CDR2 are SGDLS and YYNGEE. V was pared by 4 bases and J by 2 bases, with 15 bases between. Together with reference TRBV9 and TRBJ1-2, the CDR3 gives the full variable domain: DSGVTQTPKHLITATGQRVTLRCSPRSGDLSVYWYQQSLDQGLQFLIQYYNGEERAKGNILERFSAQQFPDLHSELNLSSLELGDSALYFCASSPTLQGNYGYTFGSGTRLTVV.